This TCR beta chain was captured by sequencing in a study of cytomegalovirus exposure and HLA in healthy donors. Study-wide results and limits: Overall, approximately 150 TCR beta chains were annotated as cytomegalovirus-associated.

Healthy bone marrow donors made up the donor group. In its sample, this clone was seen a few times. The antigen remains unidentified. Germline V gene data show CDR1 as LNHDA and CDR2 as SQIVND (reference sequence). Trimming pared 0 bases from V and 1 base from J, leaving 21 bases between. This CDR3 has 19 amino acids. Researchers ran the PCR with 60 Vbeta and 13 Jbeta primers. Method: immunoSEQ multiplex PCR; TCRdb's copy keeps in-frame clones and lacks some. The table lists about 62,000 clones, about 82% of them singletons, with less than 3% in the top ten. Sequenced material: PBMCs. The chain is built from TRBV19 and TRBJ1-1, with D possibly matching TRBD1 (6 bases). This clonotype was sampled from a woman between 25 and 40 years old in good health and CMV-seronegative. CDR3 protein: CASSIDLAMRVQGNTEAFF. The CDR3 DNA is TGTGCCAGTAGTATAGATCTGGCTATGCGTGTACAGGGGAACACTGAAGCTTTCTTT.